This T cell receptor beta chain was found in a study of T cell responses to AZD1222 COVID-19 vaccine. The CDR3 totals 17 residues. The V and J ends lost 4 bases and 6 bases, in that order; junction bases with no gene match: 14. Germline V gene lookup returns CDR1 SGHTA and CDR2 FQGNSA. This clone has a handful of counts. The method was immunoSEQ multiplex PCR; TCRdb's version includes in-frame clones alone and lacks a portion of them. Of fewer than 150,000 clones in the sample, over 80% are singletons; the top ten hold around 8.2%. The chain is built from TRBV7-2 and TRBJ2-1; 8 nucleotides agree with TRBD2. The TCR was taken from an adult who received the AZD1222 COVID-19 vaccine. Sample: peripheral blood, taken 28 days after the second AZD1222 dose. The CDR3 spells CASSSTHTSGTFNEQFF. As DNA, the CDR3 is TGTGCCAGCAGCTCCACCCATACTAGCGGAACATTCAATGAGCAGTTCTTC.